What follows are 29 T cell receptor beta chains derived from one specimen sequenced in a study of regulatory T cells in long-lasting Graves disease. Time point: newly diagnosed GD, antithyroid drugs for less than 3 months. Scientists built the TCR library using RNA that was extracted from PBMCs. With iRepertoire HTBI primers and Arm-PCR of CDR3 regions, TCR beta libraries were built. Via MiXCR, TCRdb re-called the multiplex PCR reads, giving one row per CDR3 protein. The table has 450,000 to 500,000 distinct CDR3 sequences, about a sixth seen once. This sample was shared with a second study, whose subject was T cells in Graves' hyperthyroidism and ophthalmopathy.

Source: peripheral blood mononuclear cells (PBMCs), taken at new diagnosis, from a patient treated with antithyroid drugs. The receptors were gathered from a man aged 35-49 years with Graves disease.

Concerning this clonotype itself: The final CDR3 position lacks the conserved phenylalanine or tryptophan, pointing to a likely read error. The rearrangement uses TRBV5-1 and TRBJ2-3; TRBD2 matches at 14 bases. Looked up from germline, CDR1 is SGHRS and CDR2 is YFSETQ. This CDR3 is built from 18 residues. Trimming removed 4 bases from V and 0 bases from J; junction bases left unmatched: 7. The CDR3: CASSPGLAGGPSTDTQYS. CDR3 DNA sequence: TGCGCCAGCAGCCCCGGACTAGCGGGAGGACCTAGCACAGATACGCAGTATTCT.

The rearrangement joins TRBV20-1 to TRBJ1-4, with 7 bases matching TRBD1. With 2 bases clipped from V and 4 bases from J, the junction kept 4 bases outside the gene matches. In germline, CDR1 is DFQATT, CDR2 SNEGSKA (reference sequence). The CDR3 contains 14 residues. The CDR3 sequence is CSARKGQLNEKLFF. CDR3 coding DNA: TGCAGTGCTAGAAAGGGACAGCTTAATGAAAAACTGTTTTTT.

This clonotype has a count of ten or more. This chain links TRBV18 with TRBJ1-2; D uncertain. CDR3 length equals 15 residues. Trimming removed 0 bases from V and 9 bases from J, with 17 bases in between. In germline, CDR1 is KGHSH, CDR2 LQKENI. CDR3 residues: CASSPPRMSRRSYTF. In nucleotides, the CDR3 is TGTGCCAGCTCACCACCCCGGATGAGCAGGAGAAGCTACACCTTC. Supplemented by reference TRBV18 and TRBJ1-2, the full variable domain reads NAGVMQNPRHLVRRRGQEARLRCSPMKGHSHVYWYRQLPEEGLKFMVYLQKENIIDESGMPKERFSAEFPKEGPSILRIQQVVRGDSAAYFCASSPPRMSRRSYTFGSGTRLTVV.

This clonotype was counted only a few times. Mismatch with germline at one junction end may stem from a read error. The V call is TRBV15, the J call TRBJ1-2, with D perhaps TRBD1 (5 bases). Germline V gene data show CDR1 as LNHNV and CDR2 as YYDKDF (reference sequence). The length of the CDR3 is 16 residues. The CDR3 nucleotides are TGTGCCACCAGCAGAGAGTTAGCGGGACGAAACTCTGGCTACACCTTC. Translated: CATSRELAGRNSGYTF.

V usage is TRBV13 and J usage is TRBJ1-6, with a tentative D call TRBD1 (5 bases). This CDR3 is 14 amino acids long. V lost 7 bases and J lost 4, with 11 bases in between. The V gene's germline CDR1 is PRHDT and CDR2 FYEKMQ (reference sequence). The CDR3 sequence: CASTRDGYNSPLHF. The CDR3 DNA sequence: TGTGCCAGCACCCGGGACGGGTATAATTCACCCCTCCACTTT. Together with reference TRBV13 and TRBJ1-6, the CDR3 gives the full variable domain: AAGVIQSPRHLIKEKRETATLKCYPIPRHDTVYWYQQGPGQDPQFLISFYEKMQSDKGSIPDRFSAQQFSDYHSELNMSSLELGDSALYFCASTRDGYNSPLHFGNGTRLTVT.

The V gene is TRBV10-3, the J gene TRBJ2-5; tentative D call: TRBD2 (7 bases). The ends were cut back, 4 bases at V and 4 bases at J, with 22 bases in the middle. CDR1 and CDR2 from the germline V gene are ENHRY and SYGVKD. The CDR3 is 17 amino acids. CDR3 in amino acids: CAISGGVLPGEGETQYF. The CDR3 DNA is TGTGCCATCAGTGGCGGGGTCCTGCCAGGGGAGGGAGAGACCCAGTACTTC.

In this sample, this clonotype turned up many times. V and J are TRBV7-3 and TRBJ2-7, with a possible D match to TRBD1 (6 bases). Trimming removed 0 bases from V and 7 bases from J, with 10 bases in between. Germline CDR1 is SGHTA and CDR2 is FQGTGA. This CDR3 has 13 amino acids. The CDR3 bases are TGTGCCAGCAGCTTAACGTGGCAGGGGGAGCAGTACTTC. It translates to CASSLTWQGEQYF.

This clonotype has a handful of counts. This chain joins TRBV12-3 or TRBV12-4 and TRBJ2-2, with 7 bases matching TRBD1. This CDR3 spans 15 amino acids. Trimming cost V 6 bases and J 6 bases; bases outside gene matches: 10. CDR3 region: CASSPLTGSSGELFF. For the CDR3, the DNA is TGTGCCAGCAGCCCTTTGACAGGGTCTTCCGGGGAGCTGTTTTTT.

V gene TRBV9 combines with J gene TRBJ2-3; the match to TRBD1 covers 9 bases. This CDR3 has 14 amino acids. V was pared by 4 bases and J by 4 bases, with 4 bases of the junction left unmatched. Germline V lookup: CDR1 SGDLS, CDR2 YYNGEE. CDR3 region: CASSRGQGPDTQYF. CDR3 sequence (DNA): TGTGCCAGCAGCCGGGGACAGGGCCCAGATACGCAGTATTTT. Together with reference TRBV9 and TRBJ2-3, the CDR3 gives the full variable domain: DSGVTQTPKHLITATGQRVTLRCSPRSGDLSVYWYQQSLDQGLQFLIQYYNGEERAKGNILERFSAQQFPDLHSELNLSSLELGDSALYFCASSRGQGPDTQYFGPGTRLTVL.

The genes are TRBV9 and TRBJ1-5, with D possibly TRBD1 on 6 matching bases. Germline assignment: CDR1 SGDLS and CDR2 YYNGEE. The CDR3 contains 13 residues. Trimming pared 4 bases from V and 9 bases from J, leaving 14 bases between. The CDR3 is CASSIDGGGPQHF. Here the CDR3 DNA reads TGTGCCAGCAGCATAGATGGAGGGGGGCCCCAGCATTTT.

Turning to this clonotype: It may be a read error: a sequence one base away is much more abundant. This chain joins TRBV6-1 and TRBJ1-1; D uncertain. This CDR3 is 17 amino acids long. V dropped 7 bases and J dropped 0 bases, with 21 bases sitting between them. Germline assignment: CDR1 MNHNS and CDR2 SASEGT. CDR3 DNA sequence: TGTGCCAGCACCCTAAAGGTTACAGAACGACTGAACACTGAAGCTTTCTTT. This sequence encodes CASTLKVTERLNTEAFF.

In this sample, this clonotype turned up many times. The chain uses TRBV30 and TRBJ1-6, with unresolved D. Trimming stripped 4 bases from V and 8 bases from J, with 15 bases between. Germline CDR1 reads GTSNPN; CDR2 reads SVGIG (reference sequence). This CDR3 has 14 residues. This CDR3 is CAWNSVSRDSPLHF. The CDR3 region has the DNA TGTGCCTGGAATTCCGTCTCAAGGGATTCACCCCTCCACTTT. The whole variable domain, remainder taken from reference TRBV30 and TRBJ1-6, is SQTIHQWPATLVQPVGSPLSLECTVEGTSNPNLYWYRQAAGRGLQLLFYSVGIGQISSEVPQNLSASRPQDRQFILSSKKLLLSDSGFYLCAWNSVSRDSPLHFGNGTRLTVT.

The table lists this clonotype with a few counts. The rearrangement joins TRBV4-1 to TRBJ2-2; 8 bases agree with TRBD2. This CDR3 contains 16 residues. The V and J ends lost 2 bases and 8 bases, in that order; junction bases with no gene match: 10. CDR1 and CDR2 from the germline V gene are MGHRA and YSYEKL. The DNA for the CDR3 is TGCGCCAGCAGCCAATCGGGAGGGACCAAGCGAGGGGAGCTGTTTTTT. Translated: CASSQSGGTKRGELFF.

The chain couples TRBV4-1 to TRBJ2-7, with D tentatively TRBD1 (6 bases). The CDR3 has 14 residues. In germline, CDR1 is MGHRA, CDR2 YSYEKL. V was shortened by 2 bases and J by 5 bases, with 13 bases between the two germline ends. The CDR3 sequence is CASSQRQGPDEQYF. CDR3 in DNA: TGCGCCAGCAGCCAACGGCAGGGGCCGGACGAGCAGTACTTC.

The rearrangement uses TRBV5-1 and TRBJ2-1; 12 bases are a match to TRBD2. Germline lookup yields CDR1 SGHRS and CDR2 YFSETQ. CDR3 length: 16 residues. The V and J ends lost 3 bases and 6 bases, in that order; junction bases with no gene match: 7. The CDR3: CASSSNLAGGPNEQFF. The DNA of the CDR3 is TGCGCCAGCAGCTCAAATCTAGCGGGAGGGCCCAATGAGCAGTTCTTC.

There are many counts of this clonotype. CDR3 sequence (DNA): TGTGCCAGCAGTTTGGGGTGGGTAAATCAGCCCCAGCATTTT. Its protein product is CASSLGWVNQPQHF. J is TRBJ1-5 and V is TRBV12-3 or TRBV12-4; D remains unclear. The CDR3 length is 14 residues. The ends were cut back, 3 bases at V and 4 bases at J, with 10 bases in the middle.

This clonotype has at least ten counts. The rearrangement links TRBV9 to TRBJ2-7; weak D call: TRBD1 (5 bases). The CDR3 extends over 13 amino acids. Germline CDR1 reads SGDLS; CDR2 reads YYNGEE. V was cut by 0 bases and J by 3 bases, with 7 bases left in between. The CDR3 is CASSVGQSYEQYF. CDR3 bases: TGTGCCAGCAGCGTAGGACAGAGCTACGAGCAGTACTTC.

This clonotype has a count of ten or more. The chain employs TRBV18 and TRBJ2-2, with 10 bases identical to TRBD1. Germline CDR1 KGHSH, CDR2 LQKENI. The CDR3 has 14 residues. J gave up 5 bases and V 3 bases, and 0 bases lay outside the gene matches. The CDR3: CASSPGQGTGELFF. In nucleotides, the CDR3 is TGTGCCAGCTCACCGGGACAGGGGACCGGGGAGCTGTTTTTT.

At least ten counts were recorded for this clonotype. J is TRBJ1-2 and V is TRBV20-1, with D possibly TRBD1 on 5 matching bases. The CDR3 runs to 12 residues. Trimming took off 2 bases at V and 4 bases at J, with 8 bases between the two ends. Germline V lookup: CDR1 DFQATT, CDR2 SNEGSKA (reference sequence). The CDR3 coding sequence is TGCAGTGCTAGACAGGGCAGCTATGGCTACACCTTC. Its protein is CSARQGSYGYTF.

Ten or more counts support this clonotype. The rearrangement joins TRBV5-1 to TRBJ1-1, with 7 nucleotides matching TRBD1. The V segment lost 4 bases and the J segment 1 base; nucleotides outside the gene matches: 4. The CDR3 is 14 amino acids. Germline CDR1 and CDR2: SGHRS and YFSETQ. The CDR3 reads CASSTGTANTEAFF. The CDR3 DNA is TGCGCCAGCAGCACAGGGACAGCGAACACTGAAGCTTTCTTT.

Note on this clonotype: Just one base apart from a much larger clone, this may be a read error. The V call is TRBV30, the J call TRBJ2-2, with D possibly matching TRBD2 (5 bases). The length of the CDR3 is 11 residues. V lost 5 bases and J 6 bases, leaving 7 bases between the germline ends. CDR1 and CDR2 from the germline V gene are GTSNPN and SVGIG (reference sequence). The CDR3 bases are TGTGCCTGGGGGAGATCCGGGGAGCTGTTTTTT. Amino acids: CAWGRSGELFF.

This clonotype occurred many times. The chain carries TRBV20-1 and TRBJ2-1, with D perhaps being TRBD1 or TRBD2 (5 bases each). The germline CDR1 and CDR2 sequences are DFQATT and SNEGSKA (reference sequence). Deletions cut 6 bases from V and 3 bases from J, with 15 bases between. CDR3 length: 14 amino acids. CDR3 sequence (DNA): TGCAGTGCCAAGGGACCGGGTATCTACAATGAGCAGTTCTTC. Protein sequence: CSAKGPGIYNEQFF.

There are many counts of this clonotype. CDR3 in amino acids: CASSLASREQFF. In DNA form, the CDR3 reads TGTGCCAGCAGCTTAGCGTCCAGGGAGCAGTTCTTC. The rearrangement joins TRBV7-8 to TRBJ2-1; D call uncertain. The CDR3 is 12 amino acids. V lost 0 bases and J 10 bases, leaving 7 bases between the germline ends. Germline V lookup: CDR1 SGHVS, CDR2 FQNEAQ. The full variable domain, rest sourced from reference TRBV7-8 and TRBJ2-1, is GAGVSQSPRYKVAKRGQDVALRCDPISGHVSLFWYQQALGQGPEFLTYFQNEAQLDKSGLPSDRFFAERPEGSVSTLKIQRTQQEDSAVYLCASSLASREQFFGPGTRLTVL.

The sample holds a few counts of this clonotype. The chain employs TRBV24-1 and TRBJ2-1; the match to TRBD2 covers 9 bases. Germline CDR1 and CDR2: KGHDR and SFDVKD. The length of the CDR3 is 16 residues. Losses at the gene ends were 2 bases for V and 3 bases for J; bases not matched to a gene: 4. The CDR3 DNA is TGTGCCACCAGTGATTCCGGACTAGCGTACTACAATGAGCAGTTCTTC. Amino acid sequence: CATSDSGLAYYNEQFF.

The sample holds a few counts of this clonotype. The chain uses TRBV28 and TRBJ2-3; TRBD2 is a possible D gene (6 bases). CDR3 length: 15 residues. Germline assignment: CDR1 MDHEN and CDR2 SYDVKM. Trimming cost V 3 bases and J 1 base, with 11 bases left between them. CDR3 sequence reads: CASSFLSSGTDTQYF. In DNA, the CDR3 is TGTGCCAGCAGTTTTCTCTCTAGCGGCACAGATACGCAGTATTTT. The full variable domain, with the rest looked up from reference TRBV28 and TRBJ2-3, is DVKVTQSSRYLVKRTGEKVFLECVQDMDHENMFWYRQDPGLGLRLIYFSYDVKMKEKGDIPEGYSVSREKKERFSLILESASTNQTSMYLCASSFLSSGTDTQYFGPGTRLTVL.

Comments on this clonotype: Compared with germline, one end of the junction differs, possibly owing to a read error. V is TRBV18 and J is TRBJ2-3, with 8 bases fitting TRBD2. CDR1 KGHSH and CDR2 LQKENI come from the germline V gene. The CDR3 runs 14 residues. In nucleotides, the CDR3 is TGTGCCGGCTCACCTAGCGGGAGCACAGATACGCAGTATTTT. Translated, it gives CAGSPSGSTDTQYF.

This clonotype has a count of ten or more. The V gene is TRBV2, the J gene TRBJ1-5; D not resolved. Trimming pared 6 bases from V and 6 bases from J, leaving 15 bases between. The CDR3 totals 14 residues. Germline loops: CDR1 SNHLY, CDR2 FYNNEI. The CDR3 is CASRPRGFGQPQHF. In DNA form, the CDR3 reads TGTGCCAGCAGGCCACGGGGTTTCGGTCAGCCCCAGCATTTT.

This chain links TRBV28 with TRBJ2-7; the match to TRBD2 covers 8 bases. The CDR3 contains 14 residues. Germline V gene data show CDR1 as MDHEN and CDR2 as SYDVKM. After removal of 7 bases from V and 3 bases from J, the junction contained 8 bases not matched to a gene. CDR3 loop: CASILSGTSYEQYF. CDR3 nucleotides: TGTGCCAGCATCCTATCCGGGACTAGCTACGAGCAGTACTTC.

This clonotype was counted between two and nine times. This chain links TRBV5-4 with TRBJ2-1, with D possibly being TRBD1 or TRBD2 (5 bases each). Deletions cut 4 bases from V and 6 bases from J, with 11 bases between. This CDR3 has 13 residues. In germline, CDR1 is SGHNT, CDR2 YYREEE (reference sequence). In DNA form, the CDR3 reads TGTGCCAGCAGCGGGGCGGGCGCCAATGAGCAGTTCTTC. It yields the protein CASSGAGANEQFF.